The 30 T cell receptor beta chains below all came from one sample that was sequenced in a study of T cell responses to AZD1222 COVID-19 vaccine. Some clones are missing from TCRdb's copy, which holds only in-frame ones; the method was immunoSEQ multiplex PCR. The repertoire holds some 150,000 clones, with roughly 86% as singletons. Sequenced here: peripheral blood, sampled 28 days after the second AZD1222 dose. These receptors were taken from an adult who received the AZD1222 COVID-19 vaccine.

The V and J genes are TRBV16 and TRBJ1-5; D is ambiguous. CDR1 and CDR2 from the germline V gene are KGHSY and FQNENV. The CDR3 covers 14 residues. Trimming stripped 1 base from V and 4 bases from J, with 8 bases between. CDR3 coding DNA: TGTGCCAGCAGCCAATTCTTAGATAATCAGCCCCAGCATTTT. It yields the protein CASSQFLDNQPQHF.

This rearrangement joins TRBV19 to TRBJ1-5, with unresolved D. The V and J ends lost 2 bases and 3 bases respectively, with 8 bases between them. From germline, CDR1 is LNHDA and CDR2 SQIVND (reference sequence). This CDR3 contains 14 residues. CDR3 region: CASSITQINQPQHF. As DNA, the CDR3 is TGTGCCAGTAGTATAACGCAGATCAATCAGCCCCAGCATTTT.

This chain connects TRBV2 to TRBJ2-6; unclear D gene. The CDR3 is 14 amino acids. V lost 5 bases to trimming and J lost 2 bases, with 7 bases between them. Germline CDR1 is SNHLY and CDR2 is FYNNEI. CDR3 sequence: CASSMAPGANVLTF. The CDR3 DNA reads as TGTGCCAGCAGTATGGCTCCTGGGGCCAACGTCCTGACTTTC.

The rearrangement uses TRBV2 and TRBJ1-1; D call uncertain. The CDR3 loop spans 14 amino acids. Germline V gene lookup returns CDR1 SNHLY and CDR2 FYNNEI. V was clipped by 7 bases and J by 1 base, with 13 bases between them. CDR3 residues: CASTPREGNTEAFF. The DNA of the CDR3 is TGTGCCAGCACCCCCCGGGAGGGGAACACTGAAGCTTTCTTT.

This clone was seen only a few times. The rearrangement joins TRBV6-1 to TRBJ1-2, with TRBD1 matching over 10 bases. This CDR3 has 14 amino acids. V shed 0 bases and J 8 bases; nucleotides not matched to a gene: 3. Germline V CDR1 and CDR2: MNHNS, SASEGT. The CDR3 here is CASSEAGTGVGYTF. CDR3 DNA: TGTGCCAGCAGTGAAGCCGGGACAGGGGTCGGCTACACCTTC.

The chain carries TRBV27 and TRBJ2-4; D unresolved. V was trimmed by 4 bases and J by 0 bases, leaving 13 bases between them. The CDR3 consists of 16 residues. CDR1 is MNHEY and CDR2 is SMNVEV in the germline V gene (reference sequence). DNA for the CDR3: TGTGCCAGCAGTTCCCACCTGCTCTTAGCCAAAAACATTCAGTACTTC. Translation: CASSSHLLLAKNIQYF.

The CDR3: CASSVGTAPNYGYTF. In nucleotides, the CDR3 is TGTGCCAGCAGCGTAGGGACAGCCCCTAACTATGGCTACACCTTC. J is TRBJ1-2 and V is TRBV9; possibly TRBD1 for D (6 bases). Germline CDR1 is SGDLS and CDR2 is YYNGEE. The CDR3 is 15 amino acids. The germline V and J ends were trimmed by 0 bases and 0 bases, with 9 bases remaining between them.

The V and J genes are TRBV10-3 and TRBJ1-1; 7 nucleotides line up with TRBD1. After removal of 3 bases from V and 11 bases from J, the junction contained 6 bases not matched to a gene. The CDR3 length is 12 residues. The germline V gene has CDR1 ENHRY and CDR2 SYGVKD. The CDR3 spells CAISEDDRAAFF. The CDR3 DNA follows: TGTGCCATCAGTGAAGACGACAGGGCTGCTTTCTTT.

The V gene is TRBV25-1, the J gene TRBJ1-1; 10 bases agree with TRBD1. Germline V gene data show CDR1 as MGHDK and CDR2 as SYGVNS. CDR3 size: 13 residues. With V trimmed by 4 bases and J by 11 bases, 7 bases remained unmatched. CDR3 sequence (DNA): TGTGCCAGCAGTGCCCCCGGGACAGGGGTGGCTTTCTTT. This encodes CASSAPGTGVAFF.

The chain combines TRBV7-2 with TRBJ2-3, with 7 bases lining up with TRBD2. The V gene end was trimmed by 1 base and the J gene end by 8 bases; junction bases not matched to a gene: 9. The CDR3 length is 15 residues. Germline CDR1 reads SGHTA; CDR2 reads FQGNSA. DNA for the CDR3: TGTGCCAGCAGCTTAGACCTCGCGGGAGAGGGTACGCAGTATTTT. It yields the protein CASSLDLAGEGTQYF.

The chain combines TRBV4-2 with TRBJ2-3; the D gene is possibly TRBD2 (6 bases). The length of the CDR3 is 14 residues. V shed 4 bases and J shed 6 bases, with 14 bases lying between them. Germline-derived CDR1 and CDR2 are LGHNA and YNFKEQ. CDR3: CASSPSERVDTQYF. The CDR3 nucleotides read TGTGCCAGCAGCCCCTCCGAGCGGGTGGATACGCAGTATTTT.

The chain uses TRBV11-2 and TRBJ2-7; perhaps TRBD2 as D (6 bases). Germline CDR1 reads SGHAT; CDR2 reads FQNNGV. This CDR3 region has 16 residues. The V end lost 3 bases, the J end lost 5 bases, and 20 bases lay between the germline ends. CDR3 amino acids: CASSFRFGSGGDEQYF. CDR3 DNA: TGTGCCAGCAGCTTTCGTTTTGGCTCTGGCGGGGACGAGCAGTACTTC.

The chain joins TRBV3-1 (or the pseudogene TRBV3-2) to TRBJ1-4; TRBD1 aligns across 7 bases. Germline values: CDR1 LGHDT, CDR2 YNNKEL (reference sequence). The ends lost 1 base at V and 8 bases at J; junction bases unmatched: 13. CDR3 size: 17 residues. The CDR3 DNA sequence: TGTGCCAGCAGCCAAGCGACAGGGAGCGCTACCAGGGAAAAACTGTTTTTT. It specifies CASSQATGSATREKLFF.

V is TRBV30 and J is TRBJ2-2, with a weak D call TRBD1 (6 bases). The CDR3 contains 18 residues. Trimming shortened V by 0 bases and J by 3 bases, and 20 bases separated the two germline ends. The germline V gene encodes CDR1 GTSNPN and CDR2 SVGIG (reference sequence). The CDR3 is CAWSVGWEQGIDTGELFF. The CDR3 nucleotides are TGTGCCTGGAGTGTAGGGTGGGAACAGGGTATCGACACCGGGGAGCTGTTTTTT.

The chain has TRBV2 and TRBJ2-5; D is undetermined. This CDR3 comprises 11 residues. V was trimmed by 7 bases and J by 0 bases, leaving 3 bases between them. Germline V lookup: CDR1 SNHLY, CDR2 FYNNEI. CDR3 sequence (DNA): TGTGCCAGCAAATACCAAGAGACCCAGTACTTC. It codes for CASKYQETQYF. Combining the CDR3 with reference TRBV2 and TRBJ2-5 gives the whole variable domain EPEVTQTPSHQVTQMGQEVILRCVPISNHLYFYWYRQILGQKVEFLVSFYNNEISEKSEIFDDQFSVERPDGSNFTLKIRSTKLEDSAMYFCASKYQETQYFGPGTRLLVL.

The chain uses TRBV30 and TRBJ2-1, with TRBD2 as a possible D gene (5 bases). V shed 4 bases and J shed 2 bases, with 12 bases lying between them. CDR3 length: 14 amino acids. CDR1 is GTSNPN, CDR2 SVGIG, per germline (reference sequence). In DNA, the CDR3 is TGTGCCTGGACCGGGTGGGAGCCCTACAATGAGCAGTTCTTC. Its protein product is CAWTGWEPYNEQFF.

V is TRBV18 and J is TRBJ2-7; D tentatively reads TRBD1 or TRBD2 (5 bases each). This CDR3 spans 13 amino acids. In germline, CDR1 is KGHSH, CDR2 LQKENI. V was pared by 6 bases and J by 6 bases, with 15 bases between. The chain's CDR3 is CASSPANGGEQYF. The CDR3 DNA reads TGTGCCAGCTCGCCCGCCAATGGGGGCGAGCAGTACTTC.

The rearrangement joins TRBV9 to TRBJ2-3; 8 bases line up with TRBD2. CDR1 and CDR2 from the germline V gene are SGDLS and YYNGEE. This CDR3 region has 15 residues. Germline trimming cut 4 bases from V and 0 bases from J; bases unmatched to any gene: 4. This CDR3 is CASSLLAASTDTQYF. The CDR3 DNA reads TGTGCCAGCAGCCTACTAGCGGCAAGCACAGATACGCAGTATTTT.

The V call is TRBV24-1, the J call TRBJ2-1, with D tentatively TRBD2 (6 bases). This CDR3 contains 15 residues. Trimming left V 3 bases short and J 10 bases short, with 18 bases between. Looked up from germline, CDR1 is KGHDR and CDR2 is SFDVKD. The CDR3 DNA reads TGTGCCACCAGTGATGGAGGGGAGGTCCGTCGGGAGCAGTTCTTC. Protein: CATSDGGEVRREQFF.

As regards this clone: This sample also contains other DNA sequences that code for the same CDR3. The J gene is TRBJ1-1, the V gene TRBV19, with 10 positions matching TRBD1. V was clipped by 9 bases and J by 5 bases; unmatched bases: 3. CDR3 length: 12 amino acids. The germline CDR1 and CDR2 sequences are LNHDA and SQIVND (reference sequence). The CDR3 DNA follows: TGTGCCAGCCGGACAGGGGGAACTGAAGCTTTCTTT. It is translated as CASRTGGTEAFF. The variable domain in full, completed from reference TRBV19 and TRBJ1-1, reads DGGITQSPKYLFRKEGQNVTLSCEQNLNHDAMYWYRQDPGQGLRLIYYSQIVNDFQKGDIAEGYSVSREKKESFPLTVTSAQKNPTAFYLCASRTGGTEAFFGQGTRLTVV.

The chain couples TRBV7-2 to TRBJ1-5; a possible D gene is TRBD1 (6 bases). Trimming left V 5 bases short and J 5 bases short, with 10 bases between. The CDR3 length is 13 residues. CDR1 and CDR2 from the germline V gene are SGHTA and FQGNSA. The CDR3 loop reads CASSLYRDQPQHF. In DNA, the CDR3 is TGTGCCAGCAGCCTATACAGGGATCAGCCCCAGCATTTT.

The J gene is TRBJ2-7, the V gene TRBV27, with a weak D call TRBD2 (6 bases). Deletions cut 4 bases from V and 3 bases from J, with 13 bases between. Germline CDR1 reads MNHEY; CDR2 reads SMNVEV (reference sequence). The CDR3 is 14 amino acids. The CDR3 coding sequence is TGTGCCAGCAGTTCGAGCGGGTGGGTCTACGAGCAGTACTTC. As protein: CASSSSGWVYEQYF.

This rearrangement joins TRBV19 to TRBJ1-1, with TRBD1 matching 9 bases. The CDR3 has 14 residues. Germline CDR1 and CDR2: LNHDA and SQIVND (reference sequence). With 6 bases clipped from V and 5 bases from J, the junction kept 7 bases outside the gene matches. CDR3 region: CASSPGTGRTEAFF. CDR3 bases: TGTGCCAGTAGCCCGGGGACAGGGAGGACTGAAGCTTTCTTT.

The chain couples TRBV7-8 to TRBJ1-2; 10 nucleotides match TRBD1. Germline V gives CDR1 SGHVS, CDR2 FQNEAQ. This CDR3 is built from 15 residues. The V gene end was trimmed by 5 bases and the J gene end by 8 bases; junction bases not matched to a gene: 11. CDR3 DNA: TGTGCCAGCAGCCAGCACCCCCGGGACAGGGGCGGCTACACCTTC. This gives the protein CASSQHPRDRGGYTF.

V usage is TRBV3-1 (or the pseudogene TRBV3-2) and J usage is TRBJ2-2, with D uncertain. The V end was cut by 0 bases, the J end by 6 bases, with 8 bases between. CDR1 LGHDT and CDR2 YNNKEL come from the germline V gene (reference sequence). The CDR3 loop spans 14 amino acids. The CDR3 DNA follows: TGTGCCAGCAGCCAAGATATGAGTTCCGGGGAGCTGTTTTTT. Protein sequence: CASSQDMSSGELFF.

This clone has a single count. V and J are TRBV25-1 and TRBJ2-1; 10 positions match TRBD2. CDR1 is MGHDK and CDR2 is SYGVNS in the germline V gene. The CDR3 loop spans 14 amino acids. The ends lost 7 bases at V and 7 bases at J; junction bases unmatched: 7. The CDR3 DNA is TGTGCCAGCACGGCCCTAGCGGGGGTTAATGAGCAGTTCTTC. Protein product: CASTALAGVNEQFF.

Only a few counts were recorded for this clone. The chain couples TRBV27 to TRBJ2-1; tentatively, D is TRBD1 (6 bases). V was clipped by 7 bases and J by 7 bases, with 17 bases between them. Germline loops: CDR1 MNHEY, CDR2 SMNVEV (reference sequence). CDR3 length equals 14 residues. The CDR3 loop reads CASTAGTPSNEQFF. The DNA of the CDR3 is TGTGCCAGCACCGCCGGGACACCGAGTAATGAGCAGTTCTTC.

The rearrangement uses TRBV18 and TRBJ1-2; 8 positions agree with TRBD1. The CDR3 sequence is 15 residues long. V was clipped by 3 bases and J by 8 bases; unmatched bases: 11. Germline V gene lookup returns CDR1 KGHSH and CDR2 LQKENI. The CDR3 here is CASSPPGTGHGGYTF. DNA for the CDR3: TGTGCCAGCTCACCGCCCGGGACAGGCCACGGGGGCTACACCTTC. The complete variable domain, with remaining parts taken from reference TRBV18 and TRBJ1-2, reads NAGVMQNPRHLVRRRGQEARLRCSPMKGHSHVYWYRQLPEEGLKFMVYLQKENIIDESGMPKERFSAEFPKEGPSILRIQQVVRGDSAAYFCASSPPGTGHGGYTFGSGTRLTVV.

The CDR3 loop reads CASSWDRGDDTQYF. Here the CDR3 DNA reads TGTGCCAGCAGCTGGGACAGGGGGGATGATACGCAGTATTTT. This sequence joins TRBV9 and TRBJ2-3; 11 nucleotides agree with TRBD1. Germline assignment: CDR1 SGDLS and CDR2 YYNGEE. This CDR3 region has 14 residues. V lost 4 bases, J lost 6 bases, and 4 bases stayed unmatched.

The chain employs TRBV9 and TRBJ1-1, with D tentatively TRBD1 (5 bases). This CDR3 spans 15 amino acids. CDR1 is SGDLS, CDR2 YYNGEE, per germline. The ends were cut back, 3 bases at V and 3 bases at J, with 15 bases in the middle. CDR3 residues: CASSAPVGGDTEAFF. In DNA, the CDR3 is TGTGCCAGCAGCGCGCCGGTCGGGGGTGACACTGAAGCTTTCTTT.